The 8 T cell receptor beta chains below come from one sample, sequenced in a study of T cell repertoires in cytomegalovirus infection. Using its own MiXCR run on the reads, TCRdb lists one record per CDR3 protein. Among nearly 450,000 distinct CDR3 sequences listed, roughly a third were seen once. The material sequenced was PBMCs. The source of these receptors is a human donor in good health (CMV status not recorded). Some clones in this sample may be carry-over from other donors' samples.

The rearrangement joins TRBV19 to TRBJ1-1; maybe TRBD1 (6 bases). V gave up 0 bases and J gave up 5 bases, with 7 bases separating them. The CDR3 consists of 13 residues. Germline values: CDR1 LNHDA, CDR2 SQIVND (reference sequence). The CDR3 protein is CASSIDQGTEAFF. The CDR3 region has the DNA TGTGCCAGTAGTATAGATCAGGGGACTGAAGCTTTCTTT.

This chain connects TRBV6-2 or TRBV6-3 to TRBJ2-1; TRBD1 matches 9 bases. V was clipped by 5 bases and J by 4 bases; unmatched bases: 12. The CDR3 sequence is 17 residues long. CDR1 and CDR2 (germline): MNHEY, SVGEGT. DNA for the CDR3: TGTGCCAGCAGTCGGGACAGGGTCCTTTTGATATACAATGAGCAGTTCTTC. Translation: CASSRDRVLLIYNEQFF.

This chain uses TRBV12-3 or TRBV12-4 with TRBJ1-2, with D tentatively TRBD1 (5 bases). The CDR3 sequence is 13 residues long. V was shortened by 3 bases and J by 3 bases, with 8 bases between the two germline ends. The CDR3 sequence: CASSFDSHYGYTF. Here the CDR3 DNA reads TGTGCCAGCAGTTTTGACAGTCACTATGGCTACACCTTC.

This clonotype was seen many times. The chain recombines TRBV7-8 with TRBJ1-5; possibly TRBD1 for D (5 bases). This CDR3 spans 15 amino acids. Germline lookup yields CDR1 SGHVS and CDR2 FQNEAQ. V lost 7 bases, J lost 2 bases, and 15 bases lay in between. CDR3 in amino acids: CASNLGVIGNQPQHF. The CDR3 DNA follows: TGTGCCAGCAACCTAGGGGTGATAGGCAATCAGCCCCAGCATTTT.

Details on this clonotype: A single base separates this from a much larger clone, so it may be a read error. CDR3 sequence reads: CASRRPVETQYF. CDR3 in DNA: TGTGCCAGCCGCCGACCAGTGGAGACCCAGTACTTC. J is TRBJ2-5 and V is TRBV5-6; no clear D gene. V lost 7 bases to trimming and J lost 5 bases, with 12 bases between them. Germline CDR1 is SGHDT and CDR2 is YYEEEE. The CDR3 has 12 amino acids.

The chain links TRBV7-6 to TRBJ2-3, with no clear D. CDR3 length: 15 amino acids. Germline V gives CDR1 SGHVS, CDR2 FNYEAQ. The V and J ends lost 1 base and 4 bases respectively, with 12 bases between them. CDR3 sequence (DNA): TGTGCCAGCAGCTTAGTCGCTAGTACCGCAGATACGCAGTATTTT. Its protein is CASSLVASTADTQYF. Drawing the rest from reference TRBV7-6 and TRBJ2-3, the complete variable domain is GAGVSQSPRYKVTKRGQDVALRCDPISGHVSLYWYRQALGQGPEFLTYFNYEAQQDKSGLPNDRFSAERPEGSISTLTIQRTEQRDSAMYRCASSLVASTADTQYFGPGTRLTVL.

This clonotype was seen repeatedly, ten times or more. The chain carries TRBV7-9 and TRBJ2-1; D gene unclear. This CDR3 comprises 16 residues. Germline V gene sequence: CDR1 SEHNR, CDR2 FQNEAQ (reference sequence). Trimming removed 5 bases from V and 0 bases from J, with 14 bases in between. The CDR3 loop reads CASSGSGSSSYNEQFF. CDR3 sequence (DNA): TGTGCCAGCAGCGGTTCCGGGTCCAGCTCCTACAATGAGCAGTTCTTC.

This chain's CDR3 is CASSPPSSANYNEQFF. CDR3 nucleotides: TGTGCCAGCTCACCACCTTCATCCGCGAACTACAATGAGCAGTTCTTC. The chain recombines TRBV18 with TRBJ2-1; D not certain. V shed 0 bases and J shed 3 bases, with 12 bases lying between them. CDR1 KGHSH and CDR2 LQKENI come from the germline V gene. This CDR3 is built from 16 residues.